This T cell receptor (beta chain) was sequenced during a study of human T cells and chemical hapten exposure (dated by TCRdb to about 2021). Turning to the overall study: For sensitization, 2% DPC in acetone was applied to a roughly 2 cm by roughly 2 cm area of upper inner arm skin. Patch testing was done on the upper back using Finn chambers containing 0.01% DPC, and results were scored after 6 days according to International Contact Dermatitis Research Group standards. Peripheral blood TCR repertoire changes were tracked in vivo in alopecia patients during primary and secondary sensitization to the hapten diphenylcyclopropenone (DPC). Most of the patients in the cohort were female, and the cohort covered alopecia areata with under or over 50% scalp involvement, alopecia totalis and alopecia universalis. Weekly therapeutic DPC doses were additionally applied to the scalp of patients throughout the approximately 25-week study period. About 30 alopecia patients provided blood for TCR sequencing at one to four time points (pre-sensitization, 2, 6 and 24 weeks). Blood samples were taken from patients before sensitization (week 0) and then at 2, 6 and about 24 weeks after DPC sensitization. Libraries were combined into a pool for sequencing, and differences in TCR yield between samples came mainly from small differences in library volumes within the pool. Points the paper makes about the study in general: Because all patients had alopecia, a presumed autoimmune disease, the immune response of the patients might differ from that of healthy individuals. The number of PT1 expanded TCRs positively correlated with patch test score, significant at thresholds 8, 16 and 32 but not 4. Expanded TCRs formed significantly more large CDR3 similarity clusters than pre-sensitization or healthy control sets, consistent with antigen-driven responses. No change with DPC sensitization was found in the number of TCRs above 1 in 1000 frequency, and no evidence of global repertoire structure alterations was found. Repeated subsampling changed both the strength of the expansion versus patch-test correlation and the threshold at which that correlation became significant.

The label giving this sample's time point can be read as: patch test 1, 2 weeks after DPC sensitization. Explained via the paper, the treatment or condition label denotes: therapeutic diphenylcyclopropenone sensitization with weekly scalp DPC. Blood at each patch-test visit was drawn before the patch test was applied. To be eligible, patients had to be aged 18 to 70, diagnosed with alopecia and judged suitable for DPC therapy, while pregnant patients were excluded. Total RNA was isolated from unfractionated whole blood collected in Tempus Blood RNA tubes. Ten or more counts support this clonotype. Its antigen target is currently unknown. No much larger clonotype is one base removed from it; base qualities were not supplied. Library creation used RACE. Sequenced using a NextSeq 500. During library preparation, unique molecular identifiers were attached to individual cDNA molecules so that TCRs could be counted quantitatively and reproducibly. For every blood RNA sample, sequencing covered both the TCR alpha and TCR beta chains. In the source study's methods: A median of roughly 99,000 TCRs per sample was observed, with a range of about 23,224 to 690,600. The Decombinator software suite was used to annotate V, J and CDR3 in the TCR reads. Every sample was subsampled to the same number of TCRs (28,000) for the PS versus PT1 abundance plots. Expanded TCRs were defined as absent before sensitization and observed at least eight times at the 2-week time point. The public reads were reprocessed in TCRdb via fastp at Q25 and MiXCR, keeping in-frame beta chains. Identical CDR3 protein sequences are pooled into one entry, listed with their most common genes and DNA. None of the V and J calls come from the authors' own analysis; TCRdb made them. The sample table holds around 71,000 distinct CDR3 sequences, of which roughly 9.8% were seen once. The biggest ten clones account for less than 4% of the sample.

CDR1 SGHNT and CDR2 YYREEE were looked up in the germline V gene (reference sequence). The CDR3 goes from the cysteine to the phenylalanine over 13 residues. Kept here is only the CDR3 DNA, which spans 39 bases and is read in frame from base 1. The germline V and J ends show losses of 9 bases and 0 bases respectively, and no gene match explains 6 bases of the junction. This specimen consisted of whole blood, obtained in connection with sensitization to the hapten diphenylcyclopropenone (DPC). The receptor comes from a woman in her thirties or forties with alopecia areata. Some clones in this sample may be carry-over from other donors' samples. The V and J segments used are TRBV5-4 and TRBJ2-7, and 7 junction bases match TRBD1. The CDR3 here reads CATQGQTSYEQYF. The base sequence is TGTGCCACCCAGGGACAGACCTCCTACGAGCAGTACTTC.